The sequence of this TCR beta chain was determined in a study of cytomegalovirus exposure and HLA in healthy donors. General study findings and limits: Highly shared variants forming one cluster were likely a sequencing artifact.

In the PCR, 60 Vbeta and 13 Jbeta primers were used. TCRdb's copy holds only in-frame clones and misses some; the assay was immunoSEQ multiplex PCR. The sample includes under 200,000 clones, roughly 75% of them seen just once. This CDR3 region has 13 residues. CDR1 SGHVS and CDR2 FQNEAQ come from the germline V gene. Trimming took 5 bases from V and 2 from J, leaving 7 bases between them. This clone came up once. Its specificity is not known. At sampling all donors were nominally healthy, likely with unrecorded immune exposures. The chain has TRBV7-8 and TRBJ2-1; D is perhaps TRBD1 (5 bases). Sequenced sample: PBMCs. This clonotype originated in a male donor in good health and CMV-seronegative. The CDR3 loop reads CASSGATYNEQFF. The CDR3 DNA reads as TGTGCCAGCAGCGGGGCCACCTACAATGAGCAGTTCTTC.